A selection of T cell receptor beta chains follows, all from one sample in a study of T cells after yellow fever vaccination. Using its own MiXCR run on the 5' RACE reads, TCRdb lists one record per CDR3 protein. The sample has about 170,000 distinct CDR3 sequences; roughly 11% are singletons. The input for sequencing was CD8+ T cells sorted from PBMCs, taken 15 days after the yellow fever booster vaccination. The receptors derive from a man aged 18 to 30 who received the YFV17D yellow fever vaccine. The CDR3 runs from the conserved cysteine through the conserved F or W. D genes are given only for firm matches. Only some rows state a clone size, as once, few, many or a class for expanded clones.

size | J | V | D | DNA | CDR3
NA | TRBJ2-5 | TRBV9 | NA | TGTGCCAGCAGCGTAGAGGGGGTACAAGAGACCCAGTACTTC | CASSVEGVQETQYF
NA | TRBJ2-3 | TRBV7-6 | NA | TGTGCCAGCAGCTTAGTGGGTAGCCCAGATACGCAGTATTTT | CASSLVGSPDTQYF
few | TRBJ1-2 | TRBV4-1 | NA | TGCGCCAGCAGCCAAGATGAGTCTAACTATGGCTACACCTTC | CASSQDESNYGYTF
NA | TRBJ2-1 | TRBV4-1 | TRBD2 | TGCGCCAGCAGCCAGGTCGCGGGGGTGGAGCAGTTCTTC | CASSQVAGVEQFF
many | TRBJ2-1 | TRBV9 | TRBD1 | TGTGCCAGCAGCGGCGGACAGGGGGTCTACAATGAGCAGTTCTTC | CASSGGQGVYNEQFF
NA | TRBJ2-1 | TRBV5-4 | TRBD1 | TGTGCCAGCGTCCAGGGGGAAGCGCAGTTCTTC | CASVQGEAQFF
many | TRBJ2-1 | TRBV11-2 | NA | TGTGCCAGCAGCTTGGGGGACAATGAGCAGTTCTTC | CASSLGDNEQFF
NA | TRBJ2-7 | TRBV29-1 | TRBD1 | TGCAGCGTCCGGACAGGGATTTCCTACGAGCAGTACTTC | CSVRTGISYEQYF
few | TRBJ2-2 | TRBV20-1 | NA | TGCAGTGCTAGAGGGGGGCTCACCGGGGAGCTGTTTTTT | CSARGGLTGELFF
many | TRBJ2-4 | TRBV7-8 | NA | TGTGCCAGCAGCTTACCGCCGGGCGCTGTAGGCAAAAACATTCAGTACTTC | CASSLPPGAVGKNIQYF
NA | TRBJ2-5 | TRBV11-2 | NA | TGTGCCAGCAGCGGGCTCGAAGAGACCCAGTACTTC | CASSGLEETQYF
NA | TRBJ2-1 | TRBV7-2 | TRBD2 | TGTGCCAGCAGCTCTCCGGGACTAGCGGGGCGTGAGCAGTTCTTC | CASSSPGLAGREQFF
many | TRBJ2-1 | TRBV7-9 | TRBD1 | TGTGCCAGCTTGGGGCTGATGACAGGGAATGAGCAGTTCTTC | CASLGLMTGNEQFF
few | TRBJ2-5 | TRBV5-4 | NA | TGTGCCAGCCGAGGCGGACAAGAGACCCAGTACTTC | CASRGGQETQYF
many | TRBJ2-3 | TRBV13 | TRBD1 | TGTGCCAGCAGCTTAGAGGGGGCCGGAGATACGCAGTATTTT | CASSLEGAGDTQYF
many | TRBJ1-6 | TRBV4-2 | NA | TGTGCCAGCAGCCAAGGTGAGGGTTCACCCCTCCACTTT | CASSQGEGSPLHF
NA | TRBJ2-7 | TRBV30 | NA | TGTGCCTGGACAGGGGAAACCTACGAGCAGTACTTC | CAWTGETYEQYF
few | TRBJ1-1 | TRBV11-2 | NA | TGTGCCAGCAGCTTGGAAGTATACACTGAAGCTTTCTTT | CASSLEVYTEAFF
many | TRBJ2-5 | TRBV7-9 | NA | TGTGCCAGCAGCTCCCCGGGCCCCCGCCCAGAGACCCAGTACTTC | CASSSPGPRPETQYF
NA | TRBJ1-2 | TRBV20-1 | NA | TGCAGTGCTAGACTCGGGGGATACTCCTATGGCTACACCTTC | CSARLGGYSYGYTF
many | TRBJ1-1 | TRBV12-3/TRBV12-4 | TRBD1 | TGTGCCAGCAGTACCAACAGGGGTGGAGCTTTCTTT | CASSTNRGGAFF
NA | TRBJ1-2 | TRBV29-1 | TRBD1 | TGCAGCGTCGGTTTGCAGGGGGATGGCTACACCTTC | CSVGLQGDGYTF
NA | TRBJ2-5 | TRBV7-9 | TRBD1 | TGTGCCAGCAGCTACTCAAGGGGGCTACCAAACAAACAAGAGACCCAGTACTTC | CASSYSRGLPNKQETQYF
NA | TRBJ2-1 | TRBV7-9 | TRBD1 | TGTGCCAGCACCCGGGACAGGGGAGACAATGAGCAGTTCTTC | CASTRDRGDNEQFF
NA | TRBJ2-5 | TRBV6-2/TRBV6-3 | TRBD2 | TGTGCCAGCCATCTGACTAGCGGTCCTCAAGAGACCCAGTACTTC | CASHLTSGPQETQYF